The clone carrying this TCR beta chain appeared once. The antigen is not known. TCR beta cDNA was reverse-transcribed from 450 to 500 ng of total RNA. The reaction used a constant-region primer and ProtoScript II reverse transcriptase. Researchers made the TCR beta libraries by running three nested multiplex PCR rounds with slightly modified ARM-PCR. With TRBV1-TRBV30 forward primers and a C-beta reverse primer, the first two PCR rounds were run for around 11 cycles each. TCRdb used MiXCR to reprocess the multiplex PCR reads, holding one entry per CDR3 protein. The table lists 310,000 or so distinct CDR3 sequences, more than 55% of them singletons. RNA isolated from unsorted whole blood supplied the blood RNA, with germline DNA also extracted. With chronic HBV infection, the patients were also treatment-naive. This record comes from a study of tumor-infiltrating lymphocytes in primary liver carcinoma. The wider study: Tumors, staged T1-T3 N0M0, spanned about 4 to 10 cm.

Study-wide findings and caveats: In tumor-adjacent and tumor-blood pairs, overlap was lower than in tumor region pairs. Samples were bulk unsorted, so CD4+ and CD8+ repertoires were not compared.

The CDR3 covers 13 residues. Germline trimming cut 8 bases from V and 8 bases from J; bases unmatched to any gene: 10. Germline V gene lookup returns CDR1 MDHEN and CDR2 SYDVKM. V and J are TRBV28 and TRBJ1-2; 8 nucleotides match TRBD1. This TCR was sampled from a woman aged 25 to 39 with primary liver carcinoma and hepatitis B virus infection. Sequencing used peripheral blood. The CDR3 DNA follows: TGTGCCAGCTCGGGACAGGCCCCTCTCGGCTACACCTTC. Translated, it gives CASSGQAPLGYTF.